What follows are 11 T cell receptor beta chains derived from one specimen sequenced in a study of cytomegalovirus exposure and HLA in healthy donors. The primer mix had 60 Vbeta and 13 Jbeta primers. Clones were read by immunoSEQ multiplex PCR, and TCRdb kept only the in-frame ones, dropping some. In the table there are roughly 160,000 clones, 70% to 80% of which are singletons. The sequenced sample consisted of PBMCs. Receptor source: a man in his fifties or sixties in good health and CMV-seropositive.

This clone was observed a handful of times. This chain connects TRBV6-6 to TRBJ2-1; 16 bases map to TRBD2. The V segment lost 6 bases and the J segment 9 bases; nucleotides outside the gene matches: 5. The CDR3 is 15 amino acids. Germline-derived CDR1 and CDR2 are MNHNY and SVGAGI (reference sequence). This CDR3 reads CASSLGTSGGGEQFF. CDR3 nucleotide sequence: TGTGCCAGCAGCCTCGGGACTAGCGGGGGGGGTGAGCAGTTCTTC.

CDR3 loop: CASSLGRAGNYEQYF. The DNA of the CDR3 is TGTGCCAGCAGCTTAGGTAGGGCGGGCAACTACGAGCAGTACTTC. The rearrangement links TRBV7-8 to TRBJ2-7, with D tentatively TRBD2 (5 bases). Germline V gene sequence: CDR1 SGHVS, CDR2 FQNEAQ. Trimming removed 1 base from V and 3 bases from J, with 13 bases in between. CDR3 length equals 15 residues.

This chain joins TRBV19 and TRBJ1-5; no firm D call. CDR3 length: 15 residues. Between the trimmed V and J ends, which lost 2 bases and 2 bases, there was a span of 10 bases. Germline V gives CDR1 LNHDA, CDR2 SQIVND (reference sequence). In DNA form, the CDR3 reads TGTGCCAGTAGTATAACTTGGGGAGGCAATCAGCCCCAGCATTTT. Its protein is CASSITWGGNQPQHF.

This clone was seen once. The chain is built from TRBV7-9 and TRBJ2-3, with TRBD2 identical over 13 bases. Trimming removed 7 bases from V and 5 bases from J; junction bases left unmatched: 12. CDR3 size: 17 residues. Per germline, CDR1 SEHNR and CDR2 FQNEAQ (reference sequence). CDR3 nucleotide sequence: TGTGCCAGCACCTCACTAGCGGGGGGGCCCGGGAGAGATACGCAGTATTTT. Translating gives CASTSLAGGPGRDTQYF.

The V gene is TRBV4-3, the J gene TRBJ1-2; D is possibly TRBD1 (6 bases). With 0 bases removed from V and 1 base from J, the gap between germline ends came to 12 bases. The germline gives CDR1 LGHNA, CDR2 YSLEER. This CDR3 has 16 amino acids. The CDR3 sequence is CASSQDLTGGNYGYTF. The DNA for the CDR3 is TGCGCCAGCAGCCAAGATTTGACAGGTGGTAACTATGGCTACACCTTC.

V is TRBV5-1 and J is TRBJ1-4; TRBD1 agrees at 9 bases. Germline loops: CDR1 SGHRS, CDR2 YFSETQ. V lost 1 base, J lost 8 bases, and 6 bases stayed unmatched. The CDR3 runs 15 residues. The CDR3 here is CASSLPTGGEEKLFF. Here the CDR3 DNA reads TGCGCCAGCAGCTTGCCTACAGGGGGCGAGGAAAAACTGTTTTTT. Variable domain in full (rest from reference TRBV5-1 and TRBJ1-4): KAGVTQTPRYLIKTRGQQVTLSCSPISGHRSVSWYQQTPGQGLQFLFEYFSETQRNKGNFPGRFSGRQFSNSRSEMNVSTLELGDSALYLCASSLPTGGEEKLFFGSGTQLSVL.

The gene calls are TRBV7-9 and TRBJ1-4; possibly TRBD1 for D (6 bases). V was shortened by 5 bases and J by 12 bases, with 13 bases between the two germline ends. Germline V gene data show CDR1 as SEHNR and CDR2 as FQNEAQ (reference sequence). CDR3 length equals 12 residues. The DNA of the CDR3 is TGTGCCAGCAGCGTCGGGAGGGGGGAACTGTTTTTT. Translating it yields CASSVGRGELFF.

The chain has TRBV9 and TRBJ2-7; 9 positions match TRBD2. The CDR3 is made up of 15 amino acids. Germline CDR1 and CDR2: SGDLS and YYNGEE. J gave up 3 bases and V 3 bases, and 7 bases lay outside the gene matches. The CDR3, as DNA: TGTGCCAGCAGCGGAGGGACTAGCAGCGACTACGAGCAGTACTTC. Its translation: CASSGGTSSDYEQYF.

The CDR3 reads CASSEQGLSYNEQFF. CDR3 bases: TGTGCCAGCAGCGAACAGGGTCTCTCCTACAATGAGCAGTTCTTC. The chain couples TRBV9 to TRBJ2-1, with a tentative D call TRBD1 (6 bases). Germline values: CDR1 SGDLS, CDR2 YYNGEE. The CDR3 contains 15 residues. The V end was cut by 3 bases, the J end by 0 bases, with 10 bases between.

V is TRBV7-6 and J is TRBJ1-1, with D maybe TRBD1 (5 bases). V was shortened by 2 bases and J by 6 bases, with 19 bases between the two germline ends. This CDR3 has 16 amino acids. Germline V CDR1 and CDR2: SGHVS, FNYEAQ. The CDR3 bases are TGTGCCAGCAGCTTACTCGGGGGTCGAGGGGTGTCTGAAGCTTTCTTT. This encodes CASSLLGGRGVSEAFF.

The chain couples TRBV6-5 to TRBJ2-7; 8 bases line up with TRBD2. V was pared by 10 bases and J by 4 bases, with 12 bases of the junction left unmatched. CDR1 and CDR2 (germline): MNHEY, SVGAGI. The CDR3 covers 14 residues. The CDR3 sequence is CATNPAGGSYEQYF. DNA of the CDR3: TGTGCCACCAACCCCGCGGGGGGCAGTTACGAGCAGTACTTC.